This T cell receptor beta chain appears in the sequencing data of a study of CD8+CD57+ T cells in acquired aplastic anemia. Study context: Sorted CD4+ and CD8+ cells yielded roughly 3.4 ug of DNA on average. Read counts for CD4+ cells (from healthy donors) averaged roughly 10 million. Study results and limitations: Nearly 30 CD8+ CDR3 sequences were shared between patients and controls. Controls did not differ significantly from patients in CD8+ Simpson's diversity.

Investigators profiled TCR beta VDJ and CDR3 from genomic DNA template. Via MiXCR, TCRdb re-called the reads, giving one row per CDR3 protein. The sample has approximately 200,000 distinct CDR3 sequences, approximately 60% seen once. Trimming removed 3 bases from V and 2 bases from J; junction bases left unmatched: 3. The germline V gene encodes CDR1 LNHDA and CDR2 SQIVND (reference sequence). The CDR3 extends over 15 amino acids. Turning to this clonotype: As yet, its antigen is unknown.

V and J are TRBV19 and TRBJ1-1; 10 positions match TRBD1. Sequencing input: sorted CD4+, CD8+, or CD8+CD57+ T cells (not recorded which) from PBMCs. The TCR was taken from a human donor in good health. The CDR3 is CASSIRTGGNTEAFF. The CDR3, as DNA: TGTGCCAGTAGTATCCGGACAGGGGGAAACACTGAAGCTTTCTTT.